These T cell receptor beta chains were read from a single sample in a study of blood T cell repertoires in COVID-19. Clones were sequenced by immunoSEQ multiplex PCR, and TCRdb holds only the in-frame ones, with some missing. The sample yields some 240,000 clones, roughly 83% seen once. The sequencing input was peripheral blood. All receptors derive from an elderly woman with acute or convalescent COVID-19. CDR3s include the opening cysteine and the closing phenylalanine or tryptophan. D genes are given only for firm matches. A row's size may be missing; if present it is once, few, many or a size class.

J gene	D gene	V gene	clone size	CDR3 length	CDR3 DNA	CDR3 protein
TRBJ1-1	.	TRBV4-1	few	14	TGCGCCAGCAGCCTCTGGGCAGGGGACCCTGAAGCTTTCTTT	CASSLWAGDPEAFF
TRBJ2-5	.	TRBV7-3	.	14	TGTGCCAGCAGCCCCCGTGGCGGGCGAGAGACCCAGTACTTC	CASSPRGGRETQYF
TRBJ1-4	.	TRBV7-9	.	15	TGTGCCAGCAGCTTAGGGGGGGACACTAATGAAAAACTGTTTTTT	CASSLGGDTNEKLFF
TRBJ2-3	.	TRBV10-3	.	16	TGTGCCATCAGTGACTTCCGCAGGGTGGACACAGATACGCAGTATTTT	CAISDFRRVDTDTQYF
TRBJ1-3	.	TRBV12-2	.	16	TGTGCAAGTCGCTTAGCTCTAAAAGTAACTGGAAACACCATATATTTT	CASRLALKVTGNTIYF
TRBJ2-1	TRBD1	TRBV11-3	.	14	TGTGCCAGCAGCCTGGGACAGGGCACGAATGAGCAGTTCTTC	CASSLGQGTNEQFF
TRBJ2-7	.	TRBV28	once	16	TGTGCCAGCAGACGCCCAGGGGTGGGGGCGACCTACGAGCAGTACTTC	CASRRPGVGATYEQYF
TRBJ2-1	.	TRBV20-1	.	11	TGCAGTGCTACAGGGTTAGGCGAGCAGTTCTTC	CSATGLGEQFF
TRBJ1-3	TRBD1	TRBV6-2/TRBV6-3	.	15	TGTGCCAGCAGTTCGAACAGGGGGCGAGGAAACACCATATATTTT	CASSSNRGRGNTIYF
TRBJ1-2	TRBD1	TRBV7-9	.	12	TGTGCCAGCAGCTTGACAGGGGTCGGCTACACCTTC	CASSLTGVGYTF
TRBJ2-7	TRBD2	TRBV12-5	few	16	TGTGCTAGTGGTTTGTCATTAGCGGGGGGCGCCTACGAGCAGTACTTC	CASGLSLAGGAYEQYF
TRBJ1-3	TRBD1	TRBV7-2	.	17	TGTGCCAGCAGCTTTTCCGGGACAGGGGCTACTGGAAACACCATATATTTT	CASSFSGTGATGNTIYF
TRBJ1-5	.	TRBV19	few	13	TGTGCCAGTAGTCCAGACATCCATCAGCCCCAGCATTTT	CASSPDIHQPQHF
TRBJ1-1	TRBD1	TRBV5-5	.	16	TGTGCCAGCAGCTTGGTTCCGGGACAGGGGAACACTGAAGCTTTCTTT	CASSLVPGQGNTEAFF
TRBJ1-5	.	TRBV19	.	14	TGTGCCAGTAAACCTGACAGTAGCAATCAGCCCCAGCATTTT	CASKPDSSNQPQHF
TRBJ2-1	.	TRBV4-1	.	14	TGCGCCAGCAGCCCAGTTCGGGGGAGGAATGAGCAGTTCTTC	CASSPVRGRNEQFF
TRBJ2-3	.	TRBV4-1	.	15	TGCGCCAGCAGCCAAGGCAGCGGTTACACAGATACGCAGTATTTT	CASSQGSGYTDTQYF
TRBJ1-4	.	TRBV2	.	14	TGTGCCAGCAGTGCAGGGGCAGCTAATGAAAAACTGTTTTTT	CASSAGAANEKLFF
TRBJ2-3	.	TRBV28	.	15	TGTGCCAGCAGTTTTGCGGGACGTACCACAGATACGCAGTATTTT	CASSFAGRTTDTQYF